Given below is one T cell receptor (beta chain) in context. At one of its ends the junction is not consistent with the germline gene, which may arise from a read error. The sample comes from a study of T cells in Graves' hyperthyroidism and ophthalmopathy. Extraction of PBMCs used 9 to 10 ml of fresh peripheral blood. CDR3 size: 10 residues. Per the germline V gene, CDR1 is SNHLY and CDR2 is FYNNEI. Amplification of TCR beta CDR3 regions was performed using RNA transcripts as template. The HTBI primer set drove a first-round RT-PCR of the TCR CDR3. TCRdb ran MiXCR on the multiplex PCR reads and lists one entry per CDR3 protein. The sample carries roughly 290,000 distinct CDR3 sequences, roughly an eighth recorded once.

The rearrangement links TRBV2 to TRBJ1-1, with D hard to call. The clonotype originates from a woman aged 40 to 50 with Graves' hyperthyroidism. Specimen: blood. CDR3 bases: TGTGCCAGCATTAGCACTGAAGCTTCCTTT. It specifies CASISTEASF.